This TCR beta chain was obtained from a study of siplizumab effects on memory and regulatory T cells. Overall study results and limits: Among sequences traceable to unstimulated CD4+ memory cells, alloreactive ones were significantly reduced by siplizumab. Among alloreactive clones, only a minor fraction mapped to unstimulated subsets. Mappable alloreactive CD4+ clones came from Treg cells more than 55% of the time on average with siplizumab, against approximately 26% in controls.

V was cut by 0 bases and J by 4 bases, with 10 bases left in between. This CDR3 region has 14 residues. Germline V CDR1 and CDR2: SGHNT, YYREEE (reference sequence). On this clone itself: Its matching antigen is unknown.

The data were produced by immunoSEQ multiplex PCR, yet TCRdb's version contains in-frame clones alone and is incomplete. The table includes tens of thousands of clones, approximately 93% detected once. This TCR was recovered from a human donor in good health. The chain carries TRBV5-4 and TRBJ1-2; D not certain. Input material: non-Treg CD4+ T cells sorted from blood. CDR3 coding DNA: TGTGCCAGCAGCTTGGCCGGAAACATCTATGGCTACACCTTC. Amino acids: CASSLAGNIYGYTF.